This TCR beta chain is from a study of cytomegalovirus exposure and HLA in healthy donors. Study-level background: In an early release, HLA-typed donors contributed tens of millions of unique TCR sequences. Of around 400 genotyped donors, 75% to 90% grouped in the Caucasian-associated ancestry cluster.

Comments on this clone: What it binds is unknown.

V shed 6 bases and J shed 5 bases, with 13 bases lying between them. This CDR3 is 13 amino acids long. CDR1 and CDR2 from the germline V gene are MGHDK and SYGVNS. With 60 Vbeta and 13 Jbeta primers, the PCR was carried out. The data were produced by immunoSEQ multiplex PCR, yet TCRdb's version contains in-frame clones alone and is incomplete. The sample carries under 150,000 clones, approximately 86% recorded once. Study results and limitations: Prior analysis indicated that the majority of TCR beta V segments exhibited productivity approximately 87% or approximately 30% of the time. In a later analysis, donors in an Asian-associated ancestry cluster reportedly had fewer N-insertions in productive TCRs than the cohort mean.

The rearrangement links TRBV25-1 to TRBJ1-1; D is undetermined. This receptor was taken from a boy between 10 and 17 years old in good health and CMV-seronegative. The sample consisted of PBMCs. CDR3 coding DNA: TGTGCCAGCAGATTTAGTTGGAGTACTGAAGCTTTCTTT. Translated, it gives CASRFSWSTEAFF. The variable domain in full, completed from reference TRBV25-1 and TRBJ1-1, reads EADIYQTPRYLVIGTGKKITLECSQTMGHDKMYWYQQDPGMELHLIHYSYGVNSTEKGDLSSESTVSRIRTEHFPLTLESARPSHTSQYLCASRFSWSTEAFFGQGTRLTVV.